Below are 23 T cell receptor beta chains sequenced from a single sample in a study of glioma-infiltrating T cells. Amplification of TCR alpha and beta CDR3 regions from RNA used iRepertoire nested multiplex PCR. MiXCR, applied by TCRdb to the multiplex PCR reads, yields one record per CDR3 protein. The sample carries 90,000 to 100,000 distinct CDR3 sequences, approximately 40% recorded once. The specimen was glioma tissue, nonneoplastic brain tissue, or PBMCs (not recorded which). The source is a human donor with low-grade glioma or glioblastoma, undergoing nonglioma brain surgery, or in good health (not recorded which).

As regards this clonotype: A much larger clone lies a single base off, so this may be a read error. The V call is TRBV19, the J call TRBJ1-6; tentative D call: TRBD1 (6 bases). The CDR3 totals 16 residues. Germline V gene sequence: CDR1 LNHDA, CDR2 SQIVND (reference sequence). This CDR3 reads CASSKRRGAYNSPLRF. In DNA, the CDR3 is TGTGCCAGTAGTAAAAGACGGGGGGCATATAATTCACCCCTCCGCTTT. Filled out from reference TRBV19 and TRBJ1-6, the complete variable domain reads DGGITQSPKYLFRKEGQNVTLSCEQNLNHDAMYWYRQDPGQGLRLIYYSQIVNDFQKGDIAEGYSVSREKKESFPLTVTSAQKNPTAFYLCASSKRRGAYNSPLRFGNGTRLTVT.

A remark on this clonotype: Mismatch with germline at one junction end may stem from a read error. The DNA for the CDR3 is TGTGCCGGCAGGGGACTAGCGGGGGGCGAGCAGTACTTC. Its protein is CAGRGLAGGEQYF. This rearrangement joins TRBV28 to TRBJ2-7, with 15 bases matching TRBD2. This CDR3 has 13 amino acids. Per germline, CDR1 MDHEN and CDR2 SYDVKM.

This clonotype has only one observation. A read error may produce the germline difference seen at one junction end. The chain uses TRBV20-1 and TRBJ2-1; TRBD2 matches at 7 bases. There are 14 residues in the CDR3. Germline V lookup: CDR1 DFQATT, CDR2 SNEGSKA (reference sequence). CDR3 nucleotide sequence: TGCAGTGCTAGCCTGGGTGGGAGGGTCAATGAGCGGTTCTTC. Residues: CSASLGGRVNERFF.

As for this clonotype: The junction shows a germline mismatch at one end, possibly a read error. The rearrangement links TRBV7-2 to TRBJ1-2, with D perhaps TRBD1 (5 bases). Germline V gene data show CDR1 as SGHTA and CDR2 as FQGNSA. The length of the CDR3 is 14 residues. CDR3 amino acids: CARSYRWCNYGYTF. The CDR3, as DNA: TGTGCCAGAAGCTACAGGTGGTGTAACTATGGCTACACCTTC.

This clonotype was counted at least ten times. CDR3 DNA: TGCAGTGCTAAGGGCAGCAATCAGCCCCAGCATTTT. It translates to CSAKGSNQPQHF. The V call is TRBV20-1, the J call TRBJ1-5; D is undetermined. CDR1 DFQATT and CDR2 SNEGSKA come from the germline V gene (reference sequence). V dropped 4 bases and J dropped 1 base, with 5 bases sitting between them. This CDR3 comprises 12 residues.

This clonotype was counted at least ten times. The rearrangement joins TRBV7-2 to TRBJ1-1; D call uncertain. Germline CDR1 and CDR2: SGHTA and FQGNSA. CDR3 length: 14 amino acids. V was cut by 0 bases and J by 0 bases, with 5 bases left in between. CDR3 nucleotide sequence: TGTGCCAGCAGCTTAGCAGGGATGAACACTGAAGCTTTCTTT. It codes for CASSLAGMNTEAFF.

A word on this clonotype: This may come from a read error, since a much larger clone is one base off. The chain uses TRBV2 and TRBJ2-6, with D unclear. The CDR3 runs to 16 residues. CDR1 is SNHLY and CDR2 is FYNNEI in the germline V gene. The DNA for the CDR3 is TGTGCCGGCAGTGACCTTAAGGACTCTGGGGCCAACGTCCTGACTTTC. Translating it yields CAGSDLKDSGANVLTF.

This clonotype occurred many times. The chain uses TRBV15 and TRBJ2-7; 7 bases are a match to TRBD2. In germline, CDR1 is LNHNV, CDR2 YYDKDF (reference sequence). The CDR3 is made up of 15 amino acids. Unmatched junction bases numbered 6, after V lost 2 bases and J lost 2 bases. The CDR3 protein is CATSRQASGAYEQYF. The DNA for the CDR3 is TGTGCCACCAGCAGACAAGCTAGCGGCGCCTACGAGCAGTACTTC.

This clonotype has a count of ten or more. This CDR3 reads CASSIVGQETQYF. CDR3 DNA sequence: TGTGCCAGTAGTATTGTCGGACAAGAGACCCAGTACTTC. The chain recombines TRBV19 with TRBJ2-5, with no clear D. This CDR3 has 13 amino acids. V gave up 3 bases and J gave up 2 bases, with 7 bases separating them. In germline, CDR1 is LNHDA, CDR2 SQIVND (reference sequence).

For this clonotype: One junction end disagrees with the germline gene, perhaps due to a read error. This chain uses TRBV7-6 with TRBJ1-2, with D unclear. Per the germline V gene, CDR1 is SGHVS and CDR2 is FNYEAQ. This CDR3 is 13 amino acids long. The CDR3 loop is CAGSPDRNYGYTF. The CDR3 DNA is TGTGCCGGCAGCCCGGATAGGAACTATGGCTACACCTTC.

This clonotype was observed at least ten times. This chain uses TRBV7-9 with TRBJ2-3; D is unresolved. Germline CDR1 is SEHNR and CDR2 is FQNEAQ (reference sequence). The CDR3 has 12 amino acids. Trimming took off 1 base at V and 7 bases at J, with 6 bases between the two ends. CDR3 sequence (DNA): TGTGCCAGCAGCTTAGGGCAGAATACGCAGTATTTT. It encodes CASSLGQNTQYF.

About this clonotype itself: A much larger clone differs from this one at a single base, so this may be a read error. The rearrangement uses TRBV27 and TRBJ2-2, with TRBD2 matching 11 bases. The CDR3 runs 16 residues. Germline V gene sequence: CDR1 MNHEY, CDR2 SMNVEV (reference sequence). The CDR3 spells CASSEISGGDTVELFF. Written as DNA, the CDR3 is TGTGCCAGCAGTGAGATTAGCGGGGGGGACACCGTGGAGCTGTTTTTT.

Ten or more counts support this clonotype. The CDR3 nucleotides read TGTGCCAGCAGTTTCTCTGGTGTGTACGAGCAGTACTTC. Amino acid sequence: CASSFSGVYEQYF. The chain employs TRBV12-3 or TRBV12-4 and TRBJ2-7; D gene ambiguous. V lost 3 bases to trimming and J lost 4 bases, with 10 bases between them. CDR3 length: 13 residues.

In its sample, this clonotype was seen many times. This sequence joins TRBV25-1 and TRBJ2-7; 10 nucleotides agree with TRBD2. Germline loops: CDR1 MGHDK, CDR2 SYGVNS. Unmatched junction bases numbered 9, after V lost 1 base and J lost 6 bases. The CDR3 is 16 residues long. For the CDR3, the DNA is TGTGCCAGCAGTGAATTCGGGCCTAGCGGGAGAGTCGAGCAGTACTTC. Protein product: CASSEFGPSGRVEQYF.

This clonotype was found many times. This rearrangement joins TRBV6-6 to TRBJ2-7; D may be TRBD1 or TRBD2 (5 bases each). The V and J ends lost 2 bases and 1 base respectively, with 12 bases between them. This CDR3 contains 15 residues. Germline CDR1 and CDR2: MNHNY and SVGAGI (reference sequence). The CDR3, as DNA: TGTGCCAGCAGTTACGGGGGTGTCCAATCCTACGAGCAGTACTTC. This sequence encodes CASSYGGVQSYEQYF.

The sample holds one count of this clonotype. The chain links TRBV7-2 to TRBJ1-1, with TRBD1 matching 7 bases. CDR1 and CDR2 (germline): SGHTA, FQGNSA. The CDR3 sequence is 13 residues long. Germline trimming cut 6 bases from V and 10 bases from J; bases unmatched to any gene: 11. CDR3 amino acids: CASRPQGQWGAFF. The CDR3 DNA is TGTGCCAGCAGACCGCAGGGACAGTGGGGAGCTTTCTTT.

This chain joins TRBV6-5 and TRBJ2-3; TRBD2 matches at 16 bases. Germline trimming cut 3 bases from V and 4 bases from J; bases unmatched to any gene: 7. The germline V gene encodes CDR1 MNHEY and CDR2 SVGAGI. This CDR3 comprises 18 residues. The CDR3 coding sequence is TGTGCCAGCAGTTATCCCCCGGGACTAGCGGGAGGGTCAGATACGCAGTATTTT. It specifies CASSYPPGLAGGSDTQYF.

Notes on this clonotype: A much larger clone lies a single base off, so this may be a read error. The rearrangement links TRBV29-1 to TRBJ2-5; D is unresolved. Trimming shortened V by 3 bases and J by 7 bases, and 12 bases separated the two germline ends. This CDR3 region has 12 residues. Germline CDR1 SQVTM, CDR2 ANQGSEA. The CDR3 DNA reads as TGCAGCGTTGATTCGCTCTTCGGGACCCAGTACTTC. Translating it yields CSVDSLFGTQYF.

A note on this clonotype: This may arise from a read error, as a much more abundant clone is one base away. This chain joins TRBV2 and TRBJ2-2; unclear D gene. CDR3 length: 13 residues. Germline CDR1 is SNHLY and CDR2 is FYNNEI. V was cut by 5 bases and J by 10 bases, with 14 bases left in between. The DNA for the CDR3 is TGTGCCAGCAGTTTGGGTAGTAACGTGGAGCTGTTTTTT. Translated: CASSLGSNVELFF.

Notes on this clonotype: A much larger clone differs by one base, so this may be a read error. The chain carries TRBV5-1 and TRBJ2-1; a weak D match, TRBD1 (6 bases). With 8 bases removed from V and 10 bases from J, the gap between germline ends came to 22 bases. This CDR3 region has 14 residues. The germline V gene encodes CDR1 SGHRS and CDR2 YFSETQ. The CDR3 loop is CASSSGTIRLEQFF. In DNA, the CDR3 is TGCGCCAGTTCGTCCGGGACAATAAGGCTCGAGCAGTTCTTC.

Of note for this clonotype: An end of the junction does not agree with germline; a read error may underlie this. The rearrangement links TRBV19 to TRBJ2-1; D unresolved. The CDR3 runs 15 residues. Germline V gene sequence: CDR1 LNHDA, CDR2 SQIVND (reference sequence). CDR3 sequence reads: CASSIALTTYNEQSF. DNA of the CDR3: TGTGCCAGTAGTATAGCCCTGACAACATACAATGAGCAGTCCTTC. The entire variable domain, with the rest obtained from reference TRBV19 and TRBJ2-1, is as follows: DGGITQSPKYLFRKEGQNVTLSCEQNLNHDAMYWYRQDPGQGLRLIYYSQIVNDFQKGDIAEGYSVSREKKESFPLTVTSAQKNPTAFYLCASSIALTTYNEQSFGPGTRLTVL.

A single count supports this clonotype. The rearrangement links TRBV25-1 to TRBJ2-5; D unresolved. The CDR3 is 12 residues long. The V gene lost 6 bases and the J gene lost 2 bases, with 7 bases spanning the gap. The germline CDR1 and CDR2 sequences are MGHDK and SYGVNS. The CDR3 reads CASRRRQETQYF. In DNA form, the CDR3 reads TGTGCCAGCAGAAGGAGACAAGAGACCCAGTACTTC.

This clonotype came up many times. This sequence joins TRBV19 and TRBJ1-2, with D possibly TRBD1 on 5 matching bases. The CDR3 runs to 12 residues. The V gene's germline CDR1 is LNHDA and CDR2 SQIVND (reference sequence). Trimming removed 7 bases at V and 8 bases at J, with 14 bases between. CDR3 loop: CASTSGIYGYTF. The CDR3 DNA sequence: TGTGCCAGTACTTCAGGGATATACGGCTACACCTTC.